This T cell receptor beta chain appears in the sequencing data of a study of T cells in Graves' hyperthyroidism and ophthalmopathy. This clonotype has only one observation. The TCR beta CDR3 regions underwent amplification using RNA transcripts as the source. HTBI primers drove first-round RT-PCR of the TCR CDR3. Each CDR3 protein gets one entry after TCRdb re-called the multiplex PCR reads with MiXCR. Here the sample spans around 400,000 distinct CDR3 sequences, about 13% being singletons. Losses at the gene ends were 1 base for V and 2 bases for J; bases not matched to a gene: 3. CDR3 length: 16 residues. Germline V gene sequence: CDR1 SGHRS, CDR2 YFSETQ.

This sequence originates from a young woman with Graves' hyperthyroidism. This chain uses TRBV5-1 with TRBJ2-3, with 11 positions matching TRBD2. The sample was blood. The CDR3: CASSLWTSGHTDTQYF. The DNA for the CDR3 is TGCGCCAGCAGCTTGTGGACTAGCGGGCACACAGATACGCAGTATTTT.